A single sample is the source of the 8 T cell receptor beta chains below, sequenced in a study of Ad26.COV2.S vaccination and SARS-CoV-2 variants. Described treatment: about 20 received Ad26.COV2.S at low or high dose, single or two shots; 5 received placebo; per-sample allocation not given. Sampling was performed 63 days after the first vaccine or placebo injection. Assay used: immunoSEQ multiplex PCR; TCRdb lists only in-frame clones, some missing. The table records roughly 680,000 clones, around 92% of them present only once. Sequences were derived from peripheral blood, sampled in a trial of Ad26.COV2.S vaccine versus placebo. The receptor set was obtained from a person aged 18-60 years who received the Ad26.COV2.S COVID-19 vaccine or a placebo.

The V gene is TRBV27, the J gene TRBJ2-4; D is possibly TRBD1 or TRBD2 (5 bases each). The CDR3 is 18 amino acids. V was pared by 2 bases and J by 1 base, with 18 bases between. Germline assignment: CDR1 MNHEY and CDR2 SMNVEV (reference sequence). The CDR3 here is CASSLEVPGRLAKNIQYF. CDR3 in DNA: TGTGCCAGCAGTTTAGAAGTCCCGGGACGACTGGCCAAAAACATTCAGTACTTC.

This chain joins TRBV2 and TRBJ2-5; D remains ambiguous. Trimming left V 4 bases short and J 1 base short, with 7 bases between. Germline V lookup: CDR1 SNHLY, CDR2 FYNNEI. The CDR3 has 13 residues. In nucleotides, the CDR3 is TGTGCCAGCAGTGTGAATTCCCAAGAGACCCAGTACTTC. Translation: CASSVNSQETQYF.

About this clone: Other DNA variants within this sample encode the same CDR3. The rearrangement links TRBV5-1 to TRBJ1-3; tentative D call: TRBD1 (6 bases). CDR1 SGHRS and CDR2 YFSETQ come from the germline V gene. The length of the CDR3 is 16 residues. V was shortened by 0 bases and J by 4 bases, with 14 bases between the two germline ends. The CDR3 DNA is TGCGCCAGCAGCTTGGCACCACAGGGCGCAGGAAACACCATATATTTT. It translates to CASSLAPQGAGNTIYF.

J is TRBJ1-2 and V is TRBV29-1; 8 nucleotides agree with TRBD1. This CDR3 is 14 amino acids long. The V segment lost 3 bases and the J segment 7 bases; nucleotides outside the gene matches: 10. Looked up from germline, CDR1 is SQVTM and CDR2 is ANQGSEA. This CDR3 reads CSVDYPGTGVGYTF. CDR3 in DNA: TGCAGCGTTGATTATCCCGGGACAGGAGTTGGCTACACCTTC.

CDR3 sequence reads: CASSITPGGQGYTF. The CDR3 nucleotides read TGCGCCAGCAGCATAACACCAGGGGGCCAAGGCTACACCTTC. The J gene is TRBJ1-2, the V gene TRBV5-1, with 8 bases aligning to TRBD1. Losses at the gene ends were 4 bases for V and 8 bases for J; bases not matched to a gene: 10. The V gene's germline CDR1 is SGHRS and CDR2 YFSETQ. The CDR3 length is 14 residues.

This clone was seen more than once but under ten times. The genes are TRBV30 and TRBJ2-5; either TRBD1 or TRBD2 may supply D (6 bases each). There are 14 residues in the CDR3. Germline-derived CDR1 and CDR2 are GTSNPN and SVGIG (reference sequence). The V gene lost 0 bases and the J gene lost 2 bases, with 10 bases spanning the gap. The CDR3 spells CAWSVGGIQETQYF. CDR3 sequence (DNA): TGTGCCTGGAGTGTAGGGGGGATTCAAGAGACCCAGTACTTC.

This clone was counted a single time. This sample also contains other DNA sequences that code for the same CDR3. The chain employs TRBV18 and TRBJ2-7; unclear D gene. Germline V gene lookup returns CDR1 KGHSH and CDR2 LQKENI. The CDR3 contains 13 residues. Trimming removed 2 bases from V and 0 bases from J, with 5 bases in between. The DNA of the CDR3 is TGTGCCAGCTCACCAGCGGACTCCTACGAGCAGTACTTC. Its protein product is CASSPADSYEQYF.

V is TRBV7-9 and J is TRBJ2-1; TRBD2 matches 10 bases. This CDR3 contains 17 residues. Germline V gives CDR1 SEHNR, CDR2 FQNEAQ (reference sequence). Trimming cost V 5 bases and J 9 bases; bases outside gene matches: 16. The CDR3 nucleotides are TGTGCCAGCAGCCTACCTAGCGGGACTAGCGTGGTCAGTGAGCAGTTCTTC. Its protein product is CASSLPSGTSVVSEQFF.